The 25 T cell receptor beta chains reported below all come from one sample, sequenced in a study of shared clonotypes between healthy human individuals. Clones were sequenced by immunoSEQ multiplex PCR, and TCRdb holds only the in-frame ones, with some missing. This table has roughly 2.6 million clones, roughly 92% appearing once. The sequenced sample consisted of naive CD4+ T cells sorted from blood. Stated subset: CD45RA+ positively selected. These TCRs come from a man aged 18 to 35 in good health.

The chain employs TRBV29-1 and TRBJ2-5, with 10 bases that match TRBD1. The CDR3 totals 14 residues. The germline CDR1 and CDR2 sequences are SQVTM and ANQGSEA. J was trimmed by 5 bases and V by 5 bases; bases with no gene match: 8. The CDR3 DNA sequence: TGCAGCGTTCATAGGACAGGGGGAAGGGAGACCCAGTACTTC. As protein: CSVHRTGGRETQYF.

The chain is built from TRBV5-1 and TRBJ2-1; no firm D call. Trimming shortened V by 5 bases and J by 5 bases, and 5 bases separated the two germline ends. The germline V gene encodes CDR1 SGHRS and CDR2 YFSETQ. CDR3 size: 11 residues. The chain's CDR3 is CASRNHNEQFF. The CDR3, as DNA: TGCGCCAGCAGGAATCACAATGAGCAGTTCTTC.

This clone was seen only once. The rearrangement joins TRBV30 to TRBJ2-5; TRBD2 matches 8 bases. The V gene's germline CDR1 is GTSNPN and CDR2 SVGIG (reference sequence). The CDR3 runs 13 residues. The junction had 1 base not matched to a gene; V was cut back by 4 bases and J by 0 bases. CDR3 nucleotide sequence: TGTGCCTGGACTAGCGGGCACCAAGAGACCCAGTACTTC. Translated: CAWTSGHQETQYF. Full variable domain (remainder filled in from reference TRBV30 and TRBJ2-5): SQTIHQWPATLVQPVGSPLSLECTVEGTSNPNLYWYRQAAGRGLQLLFYSVGIGQISSEVPQNLSASRPQDRQFILSSKKLLLSDSGFYLCAWTSGHQETQYFGPGTRLLVL.

Only one count was recorded for this clone. The gene calls are TRBV10-2 and TRBJ2-1; either TRBD1 or TRBD2 may fit D (7 bases each). Looked up from germline, CDR1 is WSHSY and CDR2 is SAAADI. The CDR3 is 15 residues long. Deletions cut 2 bases from V and 7 bases from J, with 15 bases between. The CDR3 nucleotides are TGCGCCAGCAGTGAGAGGTGGCAGGGGGGGAATGAGCAGTTCTTC. Encoded protein: CASSERWQGGNEQFF.

J is TRBJ2-1 and V is TRBV6-6; no definite D call. There are 14 residues in the CDR3. Germline CDR1 is MNHNY and CDR2 is SVGAGI (reference sequence). Trimming left V 6 bases short and J 9 bases short, with 18 bases between. CDR3 amino acids: CASRALESSGEQFF. In DNA form, the CDR3 reads TGTGCCAGCAGAGCCCTGGAAAGCTCCGGTGAGCAGTTCTTC.

As for this clone: Other DNA sequences in this sample translate to the same CDR3. The chain carries TRBV5-1 and TRBJ2-1; D not certain. CDR3 length: 15 amino acids. Germline assignment: CDR1 SGHRS and CDR2 YFSETQ. V was cut by 0 bases and J by 0 bases, with 7 bases left in between. The CDR3 loop is CASSLGQSSYNEQFF. CDR3 DNA sequence: TGCGCCAGCAGCTTGGGTCAGAGCTCCTACAATGAGCAGTTCTTC.

The genes are TRBV6-1 and TRBJ2-2, with 7 positions matching TRBD1. In germline, CDR1 is MNHNS, CDR2 SASEGT. The CDR3 is made up of 13 amino acids. The junction had 5 bases not matched to a gene; V was cut back by 4 bases and J by 9 bases. The CDR3 reads CASSVDRARELFF. The CDR3 DNA sequence: TGTGCCAGCAGTGTAGACAGGGCGAGGGAGCTGTTTTTT.

The chain is built from TRBV6-6 and TRBJ1-1; D is unresolved. This CDR3 contains 14 residues. Trimming shortened V by 8 bases and J by 1 base, and 14 bases separated the two germline ends. Germline lookup yields CDR1 MNHNY and CDR2 SVGAGI (reference sequence). CDR3 sequence reads: CASQKARQNTEAFF. Here the CDR3 DNA reads TGTGCCAGCCAAAAGGCCAGACAGAACACTGAAGCTTTCTTT.

Notes on this clone: Other nucleotide sequences in the sample specify the same CDR3. The chain has TRBV18 and TRBJ2-7, with D unclear. V shed 1 base and J shed 2 bases, with 9 bases lying between them. There are 14 residues in the CDR3. Germline values: CDR1 KGHSH, CDR2 LQKENI. The CDR3 is CASSPQGIPYEQYF. CDR3 coding DNA: TGTGCCAGCTCACCACAGGGAATCCCCTACGAGCAGTACTTC.

The chain is built from TRBV4-3 and TRBJ2-1; 8 nucleotides agree with TRBD1. The ends lost 1 base at V and 6 bases at J; junction bases unmatched: 5. The germline V gene has CDR1 LGHNA and CDR2 YSLEER. This CDR3 is 15 amino acids long. DNA of the CDR3: TGCGCCAGCAGCCAAGGGACAGGGTTATTCAATGAGCAGTTCTTC. Protein sequence: CASSQGTGLFNEQFF.

The chain is built from TRBV30 and TRBJ2-2, with 14 bases identical to TRBD2. J was trimmed by 6 bases and V by 3 bases; bases with no gene match: 0. Germline V CDR1 and CDR2: GTSNPN, SVGIG (reference sequence). The CDR3 runs 14 residues. The CDR3 sequence is CAWRGLAGAGELFF. In DNA, the CDR3 is TGTGCCTGGAGGGGACTAGCGGGAGCCGGGGAGCTGTTTTTT.

The rearrangement joins TRBV11-2 to TRBJ2-3, with D perhaps TRBD2 (7 bases). Germline V CDR1 and CDR2: SGHAT, FQNNGV. CDR3 length: 15 amino acids. V was clipped by 0 bases and J by 2 bases, with 9 bases between them. The DNA for the CDR3 is TGTGCCAGCAGCTTAGACCGGGGGGCCACAGATACGCAGTATTTT. Translated, it gives CASSLDRGATDTQYF.

V and J are TRBV2 and TRBJ2-6; D uncertain. The germline V gene encodes CDR1 SNHLY and CDR2 FYNNEI. This CDR3 comprises 15 residues. V lost 7 bases and J 1 base, leaving 11 bases between the germline ends. The CDR3 DNA reads as TGTGCCAGCAAATTCAGCGAATCTGGGGCCAACGTCCTGACTTTC. This gives the protein CASKFSESGANVLTF.

The chain recombines TRBV2 with TRBJ2-7; D remains ambiguous. The CDR3 extends over 13 amino acids. Germline V gene data show CDR1 as SNHLY and CDR2 as FYNNEI. V was shortened by 3 bases and J by 3 bases, with 9 bases between the two germline ends. The CDR3, as DNA: TGTGCCAGCAGTGATGAACAGCTCTACGAGCAGTACTTC. Amino acid sequence: CASSDEQLYEQYF.

The rearrangement links TRBV11-3 to TRBJ2-1, with D perhaps matching TRBD1 (6 bases). CDR3 length: 13 residues. The germline V gene has CDR1 SGHNT and CDR2 YENEEA. V dropped 5 bases and J dropped 10 bases, with 15 bases sitting between them. DNA for the CDR3: TGTGCCAGCAGCCGAGCCTACGGGACAGAGCAGTTCTTC. This gives the protein CASSRAYGTEQFF.

The gene calls are TRBV5-1 and TRBJ1-1; TRBD1 is a possible D gene (5 bases). Germline CDR1 reads SGHRS; CDR2 reads YFSETQ. CDR3 length equals 16 residues. Trimming stripped 0 bases from V and 1 base from J, with 13 bases between. The CDR3 protein is CASSLAKGQKNTEAFF. In DNA, the CDR3 is TGCGCCAGCAGCTTGGCCAAGGGGCAGAAGAACACTGAAGCTTTCTTT.

The gene calls are TRBV9 and TRBJ2-3; D remains ambiguous. Germline loops: CDR1 SGDLS, CDR2 YYNGEE. V lost 6 bases and J lost 2, with 10 bases in between. The CDR3 extends over 13 amino acids. CDR3 DNA: TGTGCCAGCACCAGAGATCCCACAGATACGCAGTATTTT. Translating it yields CASTRDPTDTQYF.

The chain joins TRBV27 to TRBJ2-4, with 7 positions matching TRBD1. Trimming removed 6 bases from V and 0 bases from J; junction bases left unmatched: 23. This CDR3 is 21 amino acids long. CDR1 is MNHEY and CDR2 is SMNVEV in the germline V gene (reference sequence). DNA of the CDR3: TGTGCCAGCAGAAAACTTCGACAGGGCGAGACTACCCAATTAGCCAAAAACATTCAGTACTTC. Amino acids: CASRKLRQGETTQLAKNIQYF.

The chain recombines TRBV18 with TRBJ2-7; D unclear. The CDR3 extends over 13 amino acids. The germline V gene has CDR1 KGHSH and CDR2 LQKENI. Trimming pared 0 bases from V and 6 bases from J, leaving 9 bases between. CDR3 sequence reads: CASSPPGSVEQYF. CDR3 nucleotides: TGTGCCAGCTCACCACCGGGTTCGGTCGAGCAGTACTTC.

The chain is built from TRBV13 and TRBJ1-2, with unresolved D. This CDR3 comprises 13 residues. The germline CDR1 and CDR2 sequences are PRHDT and FYEKMQ (reference sequence). Trimming removed 3 bases from V and 4 bases from J, with 9 bases in between. The CDR3 bases are TGTGCCAGCAGCTTGAAGTCTTTCTATGGCTACACCTTC. It is translated as CASSLKSFYGYTF. Filled out from reference TRBV13 and TRBJ1-2, the complete variable domain reads AAGVIQSPRHLIKEKRETATLKCYPIPRHDTVYWYQQGPGQDPQFLISFYEKMQSDKGSIPDRFSAQQFSDYHSELNMSSLELGDSALYFCASSLKSFYGYTFGSGTRLTVV.

The chain employs TRBV15 and TRBJ1-5, with D perhaps matching TRBD1 (6 bases). Trimming cost V 5 bases and J 2 bases, with 10 bases left between them. Germline V CDR1 and CDR2: LNHNV, YYDKDF (reference sequence). This CDR3 is 14 amino acids long. DNA of the CDR3: TGTGCCACCAGCCTAAACAGGGGCAATCAGCCCCAGCATTTT. Residues: CATSLNRGNQPQHF.

The chain has TRBV19 and TRBJ1-1; possibly TRBD1 for D (6 bases). The V end was cut by 3 bases, the J end by 4 bases, with 15 bases between. The germline CDR1 and CDR2 sequences are LNHDA and SQIVND (reference sequence). CDR3 size: 15 residues. CDR3 bases: TGTGCCAGTAGTATTTGGGGTCAGGGGACCACTGAAGCTTTCTTT. It translates to CASSIWGQGTTEAFF. Full variable domain (missing parts from reference TRBV19 and TRBJ1-1): DGGITQSPKYLFRKEGQNVTLSCEQNLNHDAMYWYRQDPGQGLRLIYYSQIVNDFQKGDIAEGYSVSREKKESFPLTVTSAQKNPTAFYLCASSIWGQGTTEAFFGQGTRLTVV.

This clone was recorded a few times. At the DNA level, this CDR3 is encoded by other sequences in the same sample as well. The CDR3 DNA is TGTGCCAGCTCACCGGGACAGTCCTACGAGCAGTACTTC. Translating it yields CASSPGQSYEQYF. The chain has TRBV18 and TRBJ2-7; 7 bases map to TRBD1. The CDR3 is 13 residues long. Germline values: CDR1 KGHSH, CDR2 LQKENI. V shed 3 bases and J 1 base; nucleotides not matched to a gene: 0.

The genes are TRBV21-1 and TRBJ1-5. TRBV21-1 is designated a pseudogene. This CDR3 spans 17 amino acids. The CDR3 nucleotides are TGTGCCAGCAGCAAAAGGGGGGGCTTATATAGCAATCAGCCCCAGCATTTT. This sequence encodes CASSKRGGLYSNQPQHF.

The chain is built from TRBV18 and TRBJ1-1; D gene ambiguous. V dropped 5 bases and J dropped 0 bases, with 13 bases sitting between them. This CDR3 contains 15 residues. Germline V gene data show CDR1 as KGHSH and CDR2 as LQKENI. Written as DNA, the CDR3 is TGTGCCAGCTCAACGGGTCCAGGCATGAACACTGAAGCTTTCTTT. Its protein is CASSTGPGMNTEAFF.